This T cell receptor beta chain was identified during a study of blood T cell repertoires in COVID-19. The CDR3 is 14 residues long. Germline V gives CDR1 KGHSH, CDR2 LQKENI. The V segment lost 6 bases and the J segment 6 bases; nucleotides outside the gene matches: 7. In the authors' workflow: Reference gene primers were amplified, and this amplification served to estimate nucleated cell counts. TCRdb's table, derived via immunoSEQ multiplex PCR, lists solely in-frame clones and lacks some. V and J calls plus clone size are reproduced from that table; the DNA served to infer D and trimming. The sample records about 210,000 clones, around 84% being singletons.

This TCR was sampled from a woman of 80 years or more with COVID-19, enrolled during active disease. What was sequenced was peripheral blood. The chain links TRBV18 to TRBJ2-1; 8 nucleotides line up with TRBD1. The CDR3 loop is CASSPTGTGNEQFF. In nucleotides, the CDR3 is TGTGCCAGCTCTCCTACCGGGACAGGCAATGAGCAGTTCTTC.